These 14 T cell receptor beta chains were sequenced from one sample in a study of cytomegalovirus exposure and HLA in healthy donors. PCR primers comprised 60 Vbeta and 13 Jbeta primers. Some clones are missing from TCRdb's copy, which holds only in-frame ones; the method was immunoSEQ multiplex PCR. Here the sample spans 150,000 to 200,000 clones, roughly 85% being singletons. Material for sequencing was PBMCs. All receptors come from a woman aged 30 to 39 in good health and CMV-seropositive.

This chain uses TRBV19 with TRBJ2-1; 10 nucleotides agree with TRBD2. CDR1 and CDR2 from the germline V gene are LNHDA and SQIVND (reference sequence). The CDR3 has 18 amino acids. Trimming cost V 7 bases and J 4 bases; bases outside gene matches: 16. The DNA for the CDR3 is TGTGCCAGTACATCCTTCCTCGATAGCGGGGGGAAGTACAATGAGCAGTTCTTC. Translated: CASTSFLDSGGKYNEQFF.

This chain joins TRBV7-9 and TRBJ2-5; possible D gene TRBD2, 7 bases. CDR1 SEHNR and CDR2 FQNEAQ come from the germline V gene (reference sequence). The CDR3 length is 15 residues. V was pared by 2 bases and J by 4 bases, with 14 bases between. As DNA, the CDR3 is TGTGCCAGCAGCTTATGGGGGGGCCTTGGAGAGACCCAGTACTTC. Protein: CASSLWGGLGETQYF.

The chain links TRBV10-2 to TRBJ2-7; 7 bases agree with TRBD1. Germline V gene data show CDR1 as WSHSY and CDR2 as SAAADI. The CDR3 extends over 13 amino acids. V was pared by 5 bases and J by 2 bases, with 3 bases of the junction left unmatched. DNA for the CDR3: TGCGCCAGCAGTCGGACAGGAACCTACGAGCAGTACTTC. This translates into CASSRTGTYEQYF.

This rearrangement joins TRBV4-3 to TRBJ2-3; the D gene is possibly TRBD1 (5 bases). Germline lookup yields CDR1 LGHNA and CDR2 YSLEER. V lost 7 bases, J lost 2 bases, and 16 bases lay in between. CDR3 length: 15 amino acids. The CDR3 reads CASTLPGYLTDTQYF. CDR3 sequence (DNA): TGCGCCAGCACTCTACCAGGGTACCTCACAGATACGCAGTATTTT.

V gene TRBV4-1 combines with J gene TRBJ2-3; no clear D. The V gene's germline CDR1 is MGHRA and CDR2 YSYEKL. V was trimmed by 1 base and J by 3 bases, leaving 5 bases between them. The CDR3 extends over 13 amino acids. In DNA form, the CDR3 reads TGCGCCAGCAGCCAAGTATTGACAGATACGCAGTATTTT. Encoded protein: CASSQVLTDTQYF.

The rearrangement uses TRBV7-8 and TRBJ2-1, with a possible D match to TRBD1 (5 bases). Trimming shortened V by 5 bases and J by 6 bases, and 5 bases separated the two germline ends. Looked up from germline, CDR1 is SGHVS and CDR2 is FQNEAQ. This CDR3 spans 11 amino acids. Here the CDR3 reads CASSRGNEQFF. CDR3 coding DNA: TGTGCCAGCAGCAGGGGCAATGAGCAGTTCTTC.

The chain combines TRBV7-8 with TRBJ2-3; 14 bases are a match to TRBD2. Per germline, CDR1 SGHVS and CDR2 FQNEAQ. The length of the CDR3 is 17 residues. V dropped 4 bases and J dropped 6; count of bases not matched to a gene: 9. CDR3 DNA sequence: TGTGCCAGCAGCTCAGAGGAGGGACTAGCGGGAGCGGATACGCAGTATTTT. Encoded protein: CASSSEEGLAGADTQYF.

This clone was seen only once. The chain carries TRBV5-1 and TRBJ1-5; TRBD1 matches 7 bases. Unmatched junction bases numbered 7, after V lost 4 bases and J lost 3 bases. The CDR3 runs 15 residues. From germline, CDR1 is SGHRS and CDR2 YFSETQ. CDR3 sequence: CASSPGTVINQPQHF. In DNA form, the CDR3 reads TGCGCCAGCAGCCCTGGGACAGTCATCAATCAGCCCCAGCATTTT.

CDR3 nucleotides: TGTGCCAGCAGCTTGGGTGGGGCTTCCGGAGGGATACGGTACGAGCAGTACTTC. As protein: CASSLGGASGGIRYEQYF. The chain couples TRBV5-4 to TRBJ2-7; D possibly corresponds to TRBD2 (6 bases). V lost 0 bases and J lost 4, with 23 bases in between. Germline CDR1 is SGHNT and CDR2 is YYREEE (reference sequence). The CDR3 sequence is 18 residues long. The full variable domain, in which reference TRBV5-4 and TRBJ2-7 provide the parts outside the CDR3, is ETGVTQSPTHLIKTRGQQVTLRCSSQSGHNTVSWYQQALGQGPQFIFQYYREEENGRGNFPPRFSGLQFPNYSSELNVNALELDDSALYLCASSLGGASGGIRYEQYFGPGTRLTVT.

The chain joins TRBV4-1 to TRBJ2-3; 8 bases fit TRBD2. The CDR3 sequence is 14 residues long. Trimming at V came to 8 bases and at J to 1 base, leaving 5 bases not matched to a gene. The germline CDR1 and CDR2 sequences are MGHRA and YSYEKL. The CDR3 bases are TGCGCCAGCTCAGCGGGAGCGGGCACAGATACGCAGTATTTT. As protein: CASSAGAGTDTQYF.

V is TRBV11-3 and J is TRBJ2-1; 13 nucleotides agree with TRBD2. The germline gives CDR1 SGHNT, CDR2 YENEEA. This CDR3 region has 16 residues. The ends lost 5 bases at V and 3 bases at J; junction bases unmatched: 4. The chain's CDR3 is CASSRTSGSLYNEQFF. The CDR3 DNA reads TGTGCCAGCAGCCGGACTAGCGGGAGCCTCTACAATGAGCAGTTCTTC.

This chain joins TRBV6-6 and TRBJ2-1, with D perhaps TRBD1 (5 bases). CDR1 and CDR2 (germline): MNHNY, SVGAGI (reference sequence). CDR3 size: 15 residues. Trimming took 8 bases from V and 6 from J, leaving 20 bases between them. The CDR3 is CASQVGPLAVNEQFF. The CDR3 bases are TGTGCCAGCCAAGTGGGGCCCCTTGCTGTCAATGAGCAGTTCTTC.

The chain employs TRBV5-6 and TRBJ2-6; D is perhaps TRBD2 (6 bases). The germline V gene has CDR1 SGHDT and CDR2 YYEEEE. V was shortened by 4 bases and J by 7 bases, with 12 bases between the two germline ends. The CDR3 spans 14 residues. CDR3 bases: TGTGCCAGCAGCACCGGGGGTCCAGCCAACGTCCTGACTTTC. This codes for CASSTGGPANVLTF.

The V call is TRBV6-5, the J call TRBJ1-2; the D is unclear. Per germline, CDR1 MNHEY and CDR2 SVGAGI. This CDR3 region has 14 residues. The V gene lost 0 bases and the J gene lost 6 bases, with 11 bases spanning the gap. In nucleotides, the CDR3 is TGTGCCAGCAGTTACTCGGAGGGATTGGATGGCTACACCTTC. Translated, it gives CASSYSEGLDGYTF.